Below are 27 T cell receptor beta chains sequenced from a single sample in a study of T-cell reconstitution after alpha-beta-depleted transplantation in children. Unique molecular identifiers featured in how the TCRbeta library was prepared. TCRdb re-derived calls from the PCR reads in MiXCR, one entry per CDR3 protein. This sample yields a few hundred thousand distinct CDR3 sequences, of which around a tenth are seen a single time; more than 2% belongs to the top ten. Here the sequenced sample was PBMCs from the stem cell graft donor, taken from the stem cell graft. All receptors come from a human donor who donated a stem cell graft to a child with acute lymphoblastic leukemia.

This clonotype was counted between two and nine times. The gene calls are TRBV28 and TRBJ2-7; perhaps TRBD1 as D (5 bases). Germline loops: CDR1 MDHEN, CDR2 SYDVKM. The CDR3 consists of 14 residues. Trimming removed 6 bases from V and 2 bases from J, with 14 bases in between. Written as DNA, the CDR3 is TGTGCCAGCAGCCCGACAGAGTTTACCTACGAGCAGTACTTC. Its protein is CASSPTEFTYEQYF.

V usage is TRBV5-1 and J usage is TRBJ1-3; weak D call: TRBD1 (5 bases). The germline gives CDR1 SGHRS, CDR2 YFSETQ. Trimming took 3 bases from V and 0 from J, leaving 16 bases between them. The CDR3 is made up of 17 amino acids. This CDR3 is CASSWGELMRSGNTIYF. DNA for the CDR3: TGCGCCAGCAGCTGGGGGGAGTTGATGCGCTCTGGAAACACCATATATTTT.

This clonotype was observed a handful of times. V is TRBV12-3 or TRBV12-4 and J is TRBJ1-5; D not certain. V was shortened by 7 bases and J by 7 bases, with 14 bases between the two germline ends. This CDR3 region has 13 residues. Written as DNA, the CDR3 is TGTGCCAGCACCCTGGAGGGCGGGCAGCCCCAGCATTTT. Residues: CASTLEGGQPQHF.

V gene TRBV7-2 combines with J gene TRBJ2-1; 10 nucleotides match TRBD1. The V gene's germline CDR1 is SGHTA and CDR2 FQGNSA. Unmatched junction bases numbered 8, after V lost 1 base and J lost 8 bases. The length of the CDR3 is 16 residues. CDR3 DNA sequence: TGTGCCAGCAGCTTAGTTTGGACAGGGGGTTGGTATGAGCAGTTCTTC. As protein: CASSLVWTGGWYEQFF.

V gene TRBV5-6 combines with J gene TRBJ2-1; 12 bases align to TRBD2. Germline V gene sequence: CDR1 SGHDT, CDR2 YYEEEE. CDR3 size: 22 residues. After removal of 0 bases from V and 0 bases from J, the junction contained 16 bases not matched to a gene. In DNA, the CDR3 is TGTGCCAGCAGCTTGGATTTTCCCGGCAGTCTAGCGGGAGGGCCCTCCTACAATGAGCAGTTCTTC. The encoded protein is CASSLDFPGSLAGGPSYNEQFF.

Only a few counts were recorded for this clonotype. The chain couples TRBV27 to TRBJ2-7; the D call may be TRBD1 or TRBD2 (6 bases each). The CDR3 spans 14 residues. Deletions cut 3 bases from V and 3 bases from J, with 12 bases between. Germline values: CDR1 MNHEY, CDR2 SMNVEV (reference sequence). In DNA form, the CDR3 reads TGTGCCAGCAGTTTCCATGGAGGGGGCTACGAGCAGTACTTC. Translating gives CASSFHGGGYEQYF.

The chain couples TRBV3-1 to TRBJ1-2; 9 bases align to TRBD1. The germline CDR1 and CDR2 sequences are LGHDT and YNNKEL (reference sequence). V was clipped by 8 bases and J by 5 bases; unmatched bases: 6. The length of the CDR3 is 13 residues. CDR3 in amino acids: CASHGQGTYGYTF. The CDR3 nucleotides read TGTGCCAGCCATGGACAGGGGACTTATGGCTACACCTTC.

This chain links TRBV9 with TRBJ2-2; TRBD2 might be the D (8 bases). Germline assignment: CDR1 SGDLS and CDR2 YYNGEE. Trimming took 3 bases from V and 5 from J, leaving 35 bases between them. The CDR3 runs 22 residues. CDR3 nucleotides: TGTGCCAGCAGCGCCTTCTACCCGGGACAGAGGGGGACTAGGGCCGGGACCGGGGAGCTGTTTTTT. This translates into CASSAFYPGQRGTRAGTGELFF.

Here the CDR3 DNA reads TGTGCCAGCAGAAGGACAGGTAGGGATGAGCAGTTCTTC. This gives the protein CASRRTGRDEQFF. J is TRBJ2-1 and V is TRBV6-1, with TRBD1 matching 7 bases. The CDR3 loop spans 13 amino acids. Looked up from germline, CDR1 is MNHNS and CDR2 is SASEGT. Trimming took 6 bases from V and 8 from J; bases not matched to a gene: 7.

The CDR3 reads CASSQNTGGSEAFF. CDR3 nucleotides: TGCGCCAGCAGCCAAAATACAGGGGGCTCTGAAGCTTTCTTT. The rearrangement links TRBV4-1 to TRBJ1-1; TRBD1 matches at 9 bases. V gave up 2 bases and J gave up 6 bases; unmatched junction bases: 4. Per the germline V gene, CDR1 is MGHRA and CDR2 is YSYEKL. The CDR3 has 14 residues.

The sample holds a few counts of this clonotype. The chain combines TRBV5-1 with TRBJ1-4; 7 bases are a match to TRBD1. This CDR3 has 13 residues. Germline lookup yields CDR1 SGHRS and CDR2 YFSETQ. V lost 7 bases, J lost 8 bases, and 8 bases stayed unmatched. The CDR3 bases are TGCGCCAGCCGTGACAGGGCTGGCGAAAAACTGTTTTTT. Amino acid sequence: CASRDRAGEKLFF.

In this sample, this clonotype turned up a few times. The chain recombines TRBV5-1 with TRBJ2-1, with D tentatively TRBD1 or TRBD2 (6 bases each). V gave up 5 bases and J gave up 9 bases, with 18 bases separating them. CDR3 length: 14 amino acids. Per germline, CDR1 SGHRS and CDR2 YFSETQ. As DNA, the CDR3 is TGCGCCAGCAGTTCCCAGGGGACTTTTTCTGAGCAGTTCTTC. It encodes CASSSQGTFSEQFF.

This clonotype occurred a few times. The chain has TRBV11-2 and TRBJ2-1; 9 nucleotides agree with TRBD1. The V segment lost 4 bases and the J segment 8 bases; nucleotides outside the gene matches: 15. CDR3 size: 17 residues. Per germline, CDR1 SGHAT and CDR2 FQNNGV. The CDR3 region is CASSSGTLDRGRDEQFF. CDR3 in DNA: TGTGCCAGCAGCTCCGGAACCTTGGACAGGGGTCGCGATGAGCAGTTCTTC.

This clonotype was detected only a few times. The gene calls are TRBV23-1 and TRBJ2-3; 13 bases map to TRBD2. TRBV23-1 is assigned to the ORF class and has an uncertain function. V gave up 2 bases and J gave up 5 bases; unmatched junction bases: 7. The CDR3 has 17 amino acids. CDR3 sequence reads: CASSQGTSGKFLDTQYF. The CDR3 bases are TGCGCCAGCAGTCAAGGGACTAGCGGGAAATTTTTAGATACGCAGTATTTT.

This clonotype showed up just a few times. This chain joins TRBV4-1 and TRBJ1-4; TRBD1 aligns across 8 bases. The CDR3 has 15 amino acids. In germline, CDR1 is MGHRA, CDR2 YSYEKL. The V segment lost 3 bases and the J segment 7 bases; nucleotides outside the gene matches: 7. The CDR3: CASSQGQGAFEKLFF. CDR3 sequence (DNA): TGCGCCAGCAGCCAGGGGCAGGGGGCTTTTGAAAAACTGTTTTTT.

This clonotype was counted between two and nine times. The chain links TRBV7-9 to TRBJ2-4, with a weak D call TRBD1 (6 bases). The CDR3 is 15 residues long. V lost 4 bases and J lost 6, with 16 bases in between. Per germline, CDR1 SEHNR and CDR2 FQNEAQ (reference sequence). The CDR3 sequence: CASSSYLDRPNIQYF. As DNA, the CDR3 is TGTGCCAGCAGCTCCTACCTCGACAGGCCAAACATTCAGTACTTC.

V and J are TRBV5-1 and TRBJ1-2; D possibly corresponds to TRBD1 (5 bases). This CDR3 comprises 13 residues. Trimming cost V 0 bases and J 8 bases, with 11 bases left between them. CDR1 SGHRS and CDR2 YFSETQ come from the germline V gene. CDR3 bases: TGCGCCAGCAGCTTGGACGGGGGAAGAGGCTACACCTTC. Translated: CASSLDGGRGYTF.

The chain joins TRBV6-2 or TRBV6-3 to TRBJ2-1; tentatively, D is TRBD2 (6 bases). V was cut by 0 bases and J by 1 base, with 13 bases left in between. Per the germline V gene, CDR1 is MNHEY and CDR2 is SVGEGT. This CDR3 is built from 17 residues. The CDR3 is CASSYSLLAPSYNEQFF. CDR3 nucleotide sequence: TGTGCCAGCAGTTACTCTCTACTAGCCCCGTCCTACAATGAGCAGTTCTTC.

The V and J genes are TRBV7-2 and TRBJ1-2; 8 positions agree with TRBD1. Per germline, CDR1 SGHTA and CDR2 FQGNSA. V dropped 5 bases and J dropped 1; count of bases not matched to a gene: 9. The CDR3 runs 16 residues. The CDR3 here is CASSPRTGLHNYGYTF. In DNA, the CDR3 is TGTGCCAGCAGCCCCAGGACAGGGCTCCATAACTATGGCTACACCTTC.

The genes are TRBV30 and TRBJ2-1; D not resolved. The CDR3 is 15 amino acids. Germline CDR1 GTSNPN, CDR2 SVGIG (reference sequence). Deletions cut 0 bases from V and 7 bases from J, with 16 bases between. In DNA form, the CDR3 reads TGTGCCTGGAGTGTACCCTCCCCGGGTACGAATGAGCAGTTCTTC. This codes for CAWSVPSPGTNEQFF.

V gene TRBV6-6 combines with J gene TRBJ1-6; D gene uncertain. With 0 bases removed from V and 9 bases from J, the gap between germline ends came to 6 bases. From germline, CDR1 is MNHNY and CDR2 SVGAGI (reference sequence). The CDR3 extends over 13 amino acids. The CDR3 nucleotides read TGTGCCAGCAGTTACTCGAAGAGTTCACCCCTCCACTTT. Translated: CASSYSKSSPLHF.

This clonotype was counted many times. The CDR3 DNA reads as TGTGCCACCAGTGATGGCCGGGTAGCGGGAAAACAAGAGACCCAGTACTTC. This translates into CATSDGRVAGKQETQYF. The chain uses TRBV24-1 and TRBJ2-5; 8 bases match TRBD2. V was clipped by 3 bases and J by 2 bases; unmatched bases: 10. The CDR3 is 17 amino acids. The germline V gene encodes CDR1 KGHDR and CDR2 SFDVKD.

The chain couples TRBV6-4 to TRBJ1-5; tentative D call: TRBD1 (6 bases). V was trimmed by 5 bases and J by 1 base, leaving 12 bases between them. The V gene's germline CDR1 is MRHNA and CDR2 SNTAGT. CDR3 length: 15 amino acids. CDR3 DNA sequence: TGTGCCAGCAGTCAGGGGACTGCAAGCAATCAGCCCCAGCATTTT. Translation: CASSQGTASNQPQHF.

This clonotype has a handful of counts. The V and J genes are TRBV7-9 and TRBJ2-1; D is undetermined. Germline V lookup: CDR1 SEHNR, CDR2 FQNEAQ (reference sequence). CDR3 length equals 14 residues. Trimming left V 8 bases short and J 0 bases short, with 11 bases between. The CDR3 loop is CASQSDGSYNEQFF. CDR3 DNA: TGTGCCAGCCAATCGGACGGCTCCTACAATGAGCAGTTCTTC.

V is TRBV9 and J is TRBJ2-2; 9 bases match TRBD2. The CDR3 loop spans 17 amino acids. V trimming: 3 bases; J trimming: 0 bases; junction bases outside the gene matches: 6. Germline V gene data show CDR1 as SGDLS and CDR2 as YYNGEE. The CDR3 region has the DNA TGTGCCAGCAGCGCTCTAGCGGGATACCCGAACACCGGGGAGCTGTTTTTT. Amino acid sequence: CASSALAGYPNTGELFF.

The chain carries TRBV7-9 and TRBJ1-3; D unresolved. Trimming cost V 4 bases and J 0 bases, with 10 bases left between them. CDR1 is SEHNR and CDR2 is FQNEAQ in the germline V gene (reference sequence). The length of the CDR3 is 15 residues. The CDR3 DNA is TGTGCCAGCAGCTCCCTAACAGCCTCTGGAAACACCATATATTTT. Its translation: CASSSLTASGNTIYF. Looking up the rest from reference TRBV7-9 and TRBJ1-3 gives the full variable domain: DTGVSQNPRHKITKRGQNVTFRCDPISEHNRLYWYRQTLGQGPEFLTYFQNEAQLEKSRLLSDRFSAERPKGSFSTLEIQRTEQGDSAMYLCASSSLTASGNTIYFGEGSWLTVV.

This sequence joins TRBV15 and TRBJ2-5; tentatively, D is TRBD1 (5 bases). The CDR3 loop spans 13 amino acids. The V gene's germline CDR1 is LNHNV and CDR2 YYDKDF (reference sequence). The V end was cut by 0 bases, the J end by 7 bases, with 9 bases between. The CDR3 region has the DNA TGTGCCACCAGCAGAGACAGGGCGGCGACCCAGTACTTC. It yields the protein CATSRDRAATQYF.